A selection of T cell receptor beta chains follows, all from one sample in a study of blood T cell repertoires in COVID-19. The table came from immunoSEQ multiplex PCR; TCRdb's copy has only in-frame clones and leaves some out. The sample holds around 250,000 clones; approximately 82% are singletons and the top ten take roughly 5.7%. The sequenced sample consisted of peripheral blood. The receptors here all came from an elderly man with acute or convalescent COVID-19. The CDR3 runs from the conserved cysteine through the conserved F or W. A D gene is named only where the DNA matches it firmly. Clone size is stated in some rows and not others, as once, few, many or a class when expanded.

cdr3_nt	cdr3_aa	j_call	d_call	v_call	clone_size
TGCGCCAGCAAACAGGGGGAGTGGGGCACTGAAGCTTTCTTT	CASKQGEWGTEAFF	TRBJ1-1	TRBD1	TRBV5-1	once
TGCGCCAGCAGTGAACGGTACACAGATACGCAGTATTTT	CASSERYTDTQYF	TRBJ2-3	NA	TRBV10-1	NA
TGTGCCAGCAGCCCTAGTTCAGCTGAAGCTTTCTTT	CASSPSSAEAFF	TRBJ1-1	NA	TRBV3-1/TRBV3-2	NA
TGTGCCAGCAGGGCCGGGGCCTACAATGAGCAGTTCTTC	CASRAGAYNEQFF	TRBJ2-1	NA	TRBV6-5	NA
TGTGCCAGCAGCTTAGTAGCGGGGGGAGGGGGGCGCGAGACCCAGTACTTC	CASSLVAGGGGRETQYF	TRBJ2-5	TRBD2	TRBV7-2	once
TGTGCCTGGAGTGTACAGGCAGGGCCTAATGAAAAACTGTTTTTT	CAWSVQAGPNEKLFF	TRBJ1-4	NA	TRBV30	NA
TGCAGCGTCCTCCCGAGGGATTCGGGTGCCTACAATGAGCAGTTCTTC	CSVLPRDSGAYNEQFF	TRBJ2-1	NA	TRBV29-1	NA
TGCGCCAGCAGCTACGACAGGGGACGATACAATGAGCAGTTCTTC	CASSYDRGRYNEQFF	TRBJ2-1	TRBD1	TRBV5-1	NA
TGTGCCAGCAGCGCCGATGAGTGGGGGCGCACTGAAGCTTTCTTT	CASSADEWGRTEAFF	TRBJ1-1	NA	TRBV9	NA
TGTGCCAGCAGCCAATTCCAGGGACAGGCCACAGGAGGTGAAGCTTTCTTT	CASSQFQGQATGGEAFF	TRBJ1-1	TRBD1	TRBV3-1/TRBV3-2	once
TGCAGCGTTCGGGACAGGGGCCCCACAGATACGCAGTATTTT	CSVRDRGPTDTQYF	TRBJ2-3	TRBD1	TRBV29-1	NA
TGTGCCAGCAGCTTAGTAGGGGGCCAGGGGGCAGCCTACGAGCAGTACTTC	CASSLVGGQGAAYEQYF	TRBJ2-7	TRBD1	TRBV11-2	NA
TGTGCCAGCAGTGAAGGCCCGGGGTCAGGAGATAATTCACCCCTCCACTTT	CASSEGPGSGDNSPLHF	TRBJ1-6	NA	TRBV6-1	NA
TGTGCCTGGAGTTTAACAGACCGAGATACGCAGTATTTT	CAWSLTDRDTQYF	TRBJ2-3	NA	TRBV30	once
TGTGCCTGCATCAGGGGATCCCTCACAGATACGCAGTATTTT	CACIRGSLTDTQYF	TRBJ2-3	NA	TRBV6-5	NA
TGTGCCAGCTCACCCCTGGACAGCCCTGGACGTGAAGCTTTCTTT	CASSPLDSPGREAFF	TRBJ1-1	NA	TRBV18	NA
TGTGCCAGCAGAGCTTCAGCGGGGGCCTTCGACAATGAGCAGTTCTTC	CASRASAGAFDNEQFF	TRBJ2-1	TRBD2	TRBV3-1/TRBV3-2	NA
TGTGCCAGCTCGGGTGGGGCCACTGAAGCTTTCTTT	CASSGGATEAFF	TRBJ1-1	NA	TRBV6-5	NA
TGCGCCAGCAGACAGGGGAGATCGGATACGCAGTATTTT	CASRQGRSDTQYF	TRBJ2-3	TRBD1	TRBV5-1	NA
TGTGCCAGCAGCCAGCTCGGTGGGAACACTGAAGCTTTCTTT	CASSQLGGNTEAFF	TRBJ1-1	NA	TRBV3-1/TRBV3-2	NA
TGCAGCTCCGACAACGGGATAAGCACAGATACGCAGTATTTT	CSSDNGISTDTQYF	TRBJ2-3	NA	TRBV29-1	NA
TGTGCCAGCAGTGAAGCGTTAAACAATCAGCCCCAGCATTTT	CASSEALNNQPQHF	TRBJ1-5	NA	TRBV6-1	NA
TGTGCCAGCAGCGCCCCCGGGCCAGCGGGACCTGGCTACACCTTC	CASSAPGPAGPGYTF	TRBJ1-2	NA	TRBV9	NA
TGCGCCAGCAGCTTGGGTCCTAGCGGGAATGGCAATGAGCAGTTCTTC	CASSLGPSGNGNEQFF	TRBJ2-1	TRBD2	TRBV5-1	NA
TGCGCCAGCAGCTTGATACTAGCGGAGGAGGGTGAGCAGTTCTTC	CASSLILAEEGEQFF	TRBJ2-1	TRBD2	TRBV5-1	NA
TGCAGCGTTTGCGGCGGGTCGCCCCCCTTCGTGGATACGCAGTATTTT	CSVCGGSPPFVDTQYF	TRBJ2-3	NA	TRBV29-1	NA
TGTGCCAGCAGCCGCGACAGGAGGAACACTGAAGCTTTCTTT	CASSRDRRNTEAFF	TRBJ1-1	NA	TRBV6-5	once
TGTGCCAGCAGCCACAGGTCAGATACGCAGTATTTT	CASSHRSDTQYF	TRBJ2-3	NA	TRBV7-6	NA
TGTGCCAGCAGTTTTGGGGGCTGGATGAACACTGAAGCTTTCTTT	CASSFGGWMNTEAFF	TRBJ1-1	NA	TRBV28	NA
TGCGCCAGCAGCCAGACAGGGGAAGAGACCCAGTACTTC	CASSQTGEETQYF	TRBJ2-5	TRBD1	TRBV5-1	NA
TGTGCCAGCGGGCGGGACAGGGGAAGGAATGGCTACACCTTC	CASGRDRGRNGYTF	TRBJ1-2	TRBD1	TRBV28	NA
TGTGCCAGCTCCCCGGAGCTCTACGAGCAGTACTTC	CASSPELYEQYF	TRBJ2-7	NA	TRBV18	once
TGCGCCAGCATGGGCCTCTACGAGCAGTACTTC	CASMGLYEQYF	TRBJ2-7	NA	TRBV10-2	NA
TGCAGCGCTACAGGACTAGCGGGCTACAATGAGCAGTTCTTC	CSATGLAGYNEQFF	TRBJ2-1	TRBD2	TRBV29-1	NA
TGTGCCAGCAGCGCTCACAGGGGGCAGGATGAAGCTTTCTTT	CASSAHRGQDEAFF	TRBJ1-1	TRBD1	TRBV9	NA
TGCGCCAGCAGCCCGCGTGGGACAGGGGGCCCTCAGCCCCAGCATTTT	CASSPRGTGGPQPQHF	TRBJ1-5	TRBD1	TRBV4-1	NA
TGCGCCAGCAGGTTCCACGGGGAGAGATCACCCCTCCACTTT	CASRFHGERSPLHF	TRBJ1-6	NA	TRBV5-1	NA
TGCGCCAGCAGCGTCGGGACTCCAGACCTCCGAGAGACCCAGTACTTC	CASSVGTPDLRETQYF	TRBJ2-5	NA	TRBV4-1	NA
TGTGCCAGCAGCGACACAGGGGGCAGAGGCTACACCTTC	CASSDTGGRGYTF	TRBJ1-2	TRBD1	TRBV9	once
TGTGCCAGCAGAAAGGGAGGGGGGTACTACGAGCAGTACTTC	CASRKGGGYYEQYF	TRBJ2-7	NA	TRBV2	NA